A selection of T cell receptor beta chains follows, all from one sample in a study of control samples from healthy donors and cancer patients. TCRdb's table, derived via immunoSEQ multiplex PCR, lists solely in-frame clones and lacks some. Of about 120,000 clones in the sample, about 88% were seen once. The material sequenced was blood. Receptor source: a man aged 18 to 30 in good health. The CDR3 runs from the conserved cysteine through the conserved F or W. Fields, in order: clone size, J gene, V gene, CDR3 length, D gene, CDR3 DNA, CDR3 protein. A D gene is named only where the DNA matches it firmly. Clone size is stated in some rows and not others, as once, few, many or a class when expanded.

>.|TRBJ2-7|TRBV10-2|14|TRBD2
TGCGCCAGCAGCCTAGCGGGAGTCCCCTACGAGCAGTACTTC
CASSLAGVPYEQYF
>.|TRBJ2-3|TRBV6-4|14|.
TGTGCCAGCAGTGAGGACGGGAGTACAGATACGCAGTATTTT
CASSEDGSTDTQYF
>.|TRBJ2-7|TRBV4-3|14|.
TGCGCCAGCAGCCAAGATCTCTTTGGGGCCGAGCAGTACTTC
CASSQDLFGAEQYF
>.|TRBJ2-2|TRBV24-1|18|.
TGTGCCACCAGTGATTCTTTGGGCGGGACAGAGAACACCGGGGAGCTGTTTTTT
CATSDSLGGTENTGELFF
>.|TRBJ2-5|TRBV27|14|TRBD1
TGTGCCAGCAGTTTATCGACAGGGAAAGAGACCCAGTACTTC
CASSLSTGKETQYF
>.|TRBJ1-2|TRBV19|9|.
TGTGCCACTGGGTATGGCTACACCTTC
CATGYGYTF
>.|TRBJ2-1|TRBV21-1|15|.
TGTGCCAGCAGCAATACACGGGAGCACCACAATGAGCAGTTCTTC
CASSNTREHHNEQFF
>.|TRBJ2-5|TRBV29-1|11|.
TGCAGCGCAAGGGAGTATGAGACCCAGTACTTC
CSAREYETQYF
>.|TRBJ1-3|TRBV7-9|12|.
TGTGCCAGCAGCTCACAGCCAAACACCATATATTTT
CASSSQPNTIYF
>.|TRBJ2-1|TRBV11-2|15|TRBD2
TGTGCCAGCAGCCCGTGGGCTAGCGGTTACAATGAGCAGTTCTTC
CASSPWASGYNEQFF
>.|TRBJ1-1|TRBV5-1|15|.
TGCGCCAGCAGCTTGAGGGCACAGGTTAACACTGAAGCTTTCTTT
CASSLRAQVNTEAFF
>.|TRBJ2-6|TRBV6-6|16|.
TGTGCCAGCGGCGTCGAGGGGGCGGGAGGGGCCAACGTCCTGACTTTC
CASGVEGAGGANVLTF
>.|TRBJ1-6|TRBV7-9|14|TRBD1
TGTGCCAGCAGTTCAACAGGGGTTGATTCACCCCTCCACTTT
CASSSTGVDSPLHF
>once|TRBJ1-1|TRBV19|15|TRBD1
TGTGCCAGTAGTATAGGGACAGGTCGAAACACTGAAGCTTTCTTT
CASSIGTGRNTEAFF
>.|TRBJ1-1|TRBV5-1|14|.
TGCGCCAGCAGCTTGAACACCCGCAACACTGAAGCTTTCTTT
CASSLNTRNTEAFF
>.|TRBJ1-1|TRBV5-1|16|.
TGCGCCAGCAGCTTGGCGTCTGGACAGCTGAACACTGAAGCTTTCTTT
CASSLASGQLNTEAFF
>.|TRBJ1-5|TRBV6-2/TRBV6-3|14|.
TGTGCCAGCAGTTTTCGACGGAGCGATCAGCCCCAGCATTTT
CASSFRRSDQPQHF
>.|TRBJ2-7|TRBV5-1|14|.
TGCGCCAGCAGCTTGGAAGCCGGGTCCTACGAGCAGTACTTC
CASSLEAGSYEQYF
>.|TRBJ2-1|TRBV5-1|16|TRBD1
TGCGCCAGCAGCTGGGGTGGGACAGGGAGCTACAATGAGCAGTTCTTC
CASSWGGTGSYNEQFF
>.|TRBJ2-5|TRBV7-9|18|TRBD2
TGTGCCAGCAGCCCTGTCCCTAGCGGGAGGGCCATCCAAGAGACCCAGTACTTC
CASSPVPSGRAIQETQYF
>.|TRBJ2-7|TRBV7-2|15|.
TGTGCCAGCAGCTTTAGGGGGAGTGGAGGGTACGAGCAGTACTTC
CASSFRGSGGYEQYF
>.|TRBJ1-1|TRBV24-1|13|.
TGTGCCACCAGTGCTGTGGGGACGCCTGAAGCTTTCTTT
CATSAVGTPEAFF
>.|TRBJ2-7|TRBV27|17|.
TGTGCCAGCAGTTTAAGGGACCTCACTCGTGGCACCTACGAGCAGTACTTC
CASSLRDLTRGTYEQYF
>.|TRBJ2-7|TRBV7-9|12|.
TGTGCCAGCACCGCAGGAGTCTACGAGCAGTACTTC
CASTAGVYEQYF
>.|TRBJ1-5|TRBV28|18|.
TGTGCCAGCAGCCCATCATTGGGGGGCATTGATAGCAATCAGCCCCAGCATTTT
CASSPSLGGIDSNQPQHF
>.|TRBJ2-2|TRBV19|15|.
TGTGCCAGTAGTATAATCACAGGACTCACCGGGGAGCTGTTTTTT
CASSIITGLTGELFF
>once|TRBJ1-3|TRBV5-4|16|.
TGTGCCAGCAGCTTGGGGATAGGGGGGGAAGGAAACACCATATATTTT
CASSLGIGGEGNTIYF
>.|TRBJ1-1|TRBV5-6|15|TRBD1
TGTGCCAGCAGCTTGCCTGTTACCGGGACAGGGGAGGCTTTCTTT
CASSLPVTGTGEAFF
>.|TRBJ1-1|TRBV7-3|15|.
TGTGCCAGCAGCTTAGGTGGGTCAGTGAACACTGAAGCTTTCTTT
CASSLGGSVNTEAFF
>.|TRBJ2-5|TRBV12-2|15|.
TGTGCAAGTCGCTTTTGGGACAGGGAGCAAAAGACCCAGTACTTC
CASRFWDREQKTQYF
>.|TRBJ1-2|TRBV5-1|13|.
TGCGCCAGCAGTCCGGCGGGCTACTATGGCTACACCTTC
CASSPAGYYGYTF
>.|TRBJ2-1|TRBV19|18|TRBD2
TGTGCCAGTAGTATAACGGCCCATAGCGGGAGTTTATTGAATGAGCAGTTCTTC
CASSITAHSGSLLNEQFF
>.|TRBJ1-4|TRBV5-1|14|TRBD1
TGCGCCAGCAGCTTGCGTACAGGGGTCGAAAAACTGTTTTTT
CASSLRTGVEKLFF
>.|TRBJ1-6|TRBV19|15|TRBD1
TGTGCCAGTAGTATAGTCGACAGGGGAAATTCACCCCTCCACTTT
CASSIVDRGNSPLHF
>.|TRBJ2-7|TRBV7-2|14|TRBD1
TGTGCCAGCAGCCACCGGGACAGGTCCTACGAGCAGTACTTC
CASSHRDRSYEQYF
>.|TRBJ1-4|TRBV25-1|16|.
TGTGCCAGCAGTGAATATAACAGGAAGATTAATGAAAAACTGTTTTTT
CASSEYNRKINEKLFF
>.|TRBJ2-1|TRBV19|13|TRBD1
TGTGCCAGTAGCCCGGGACAGATTAATGAGCAGTTCTTC
CASSPGQINEQFF
>.|TRBJ1-6|TRBV4-3|13|.
TGCGCCAGCAGCCAAGATAATGATTCACCCCTCCACTTT
CASSQDNDSPLHF
>.|TRBJ2-5|TRBV6-2/TRBV6-3|12|.
TGTGCCAGCAGTTACTCGGGGGAGACCCAGTACTTC
CASSYSGETQYF
>.|TRBJ2-1|TRBV7-3|14|.
TGTGCCAGCTCCCGGGCTAGCCCAAGTCGTGAGCAGTTCTTC
CASSRASPSREQFF
>.|TRBJ2-5|TRBV6-6|14|.
TGTGCCAGCAGAATAGGAAGCGGCCAAGAGACCCAGTACTTC
CASRIGSGQETQYF
>.|TRBJ2-7|TRBV12-5|17|TRBD1
TGTGCTAGTGGTTTCGATGCTACAGGGGGGAGGCCCTACGAGCAGTACTTC
CASGFDATGGRPYEQYF
>.|TRBJ1-5|TRBV6-2/TRBV6-3|14|TRBD1
TGTGCCAGCAGTTCCGGGACAGGCAATCAGCCCCAGCATTTT
CASSSGTGNQPQHF
>.|TRBJ2-7|TRBV12-5|11|.
TGTGCTAGTGGTTTGAAAACCTTGCAGTACTTC
CASGLKTLQYF
>.|TRBJ1-1|TRBV18|14|.
TGTGCCAGCTCACCAGAAAGTTTTGGCACTGAAGCTTTCTTT
CASSPESFGTEAFF
>.|TRBJ2-7|TRBV6-6|16|TRBD2
TGTGCCAGCAGTTACCGTACTAGCGGGAGCTGGTACGAGCAGTACTTC
CASSYRTSGSWYEQYF
>.|TRBJ1-4|TRBV15|14|TRBD1
TGTGCCACCAGCAGGGACAGGGGGGCTGAAAAACTGTTTTTT
CATSRDRGAEKLFF
>once|TRBJ2-7|TRBV7-9|17|TRBD2
TGTGCCAGCAGCTTAGGCCAGACTAGCGGGAGCTCCTACGAGCAGTACTTC
CASSLGQTSGSSYEQYF
>.|TRBJ1-1|TRBV7-2|15|.
TGTGCCAGCAGCCTACCTAACAGGGCGCACACTGAAGCTTTCTTT
CASSLPNRAHTEAFF